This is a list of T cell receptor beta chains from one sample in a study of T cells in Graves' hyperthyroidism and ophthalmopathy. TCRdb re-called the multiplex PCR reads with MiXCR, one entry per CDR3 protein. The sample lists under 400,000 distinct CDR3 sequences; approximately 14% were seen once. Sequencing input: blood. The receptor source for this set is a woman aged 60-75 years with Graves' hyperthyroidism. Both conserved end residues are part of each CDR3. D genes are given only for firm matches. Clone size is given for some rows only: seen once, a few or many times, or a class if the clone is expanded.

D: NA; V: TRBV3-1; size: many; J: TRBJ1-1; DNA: TGTGCCAGCAGCCAACTCAGGGAGGCTTTCTTT; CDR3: CASSQLREAFF
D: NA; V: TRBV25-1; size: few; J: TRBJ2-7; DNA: TGTGCCAGCAGTGAAGTAGGGAGTAGCGCACGCGACTACGAGCAGTACTTC; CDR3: CASSEVGSSARDYEQYF
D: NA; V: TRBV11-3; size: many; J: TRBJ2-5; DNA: TGTGCCAGCAGCTTAGCACAGGGTAATTACCAAGAGACCCAGTACTTC; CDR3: CASSLAQGNYQETQYF
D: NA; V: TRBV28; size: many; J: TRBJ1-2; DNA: TGTGCCAGCACCCCCGGGGGAGTAGATGGCTACACCTTC; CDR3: CASTPGGVDGYTF
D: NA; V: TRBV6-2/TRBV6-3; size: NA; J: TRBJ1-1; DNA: TGTGCCAGCAGCTTGGCAGGAATCATTGAAGCTTTCTTT; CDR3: CASSLAGIIEAFF
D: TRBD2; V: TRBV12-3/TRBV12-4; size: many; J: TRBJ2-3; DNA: TGTGCCAGCAGTTTCCGAGGCGGGAGAAGCACAGATACGCAGTATTTT; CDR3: CASSFRGGRSTDTQYF
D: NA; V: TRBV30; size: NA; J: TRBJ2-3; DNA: TGTGCCTGGGGGGGGAGCCCCAGCACAGATACGCAGTATTTT; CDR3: CAWGGSPSTDTQYF
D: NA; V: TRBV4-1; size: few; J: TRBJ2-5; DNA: TGCGCCAGCAGCCAAGATAACTATCCGCAAGAGACCCAGTACTTC; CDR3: CASSQDNYPQETQYF
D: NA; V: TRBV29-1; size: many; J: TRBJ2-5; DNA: TGCAGCGTTGAGCCGACAGGTCCGACGACCCAGTACTTC; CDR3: CSVEPTGPTTQYF
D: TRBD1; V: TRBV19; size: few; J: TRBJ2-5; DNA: TGTGCCAGTAGTATGACCGGGACAGGGACGGAGACCCAGTACTTC; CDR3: CASSMTGTGTETQYF
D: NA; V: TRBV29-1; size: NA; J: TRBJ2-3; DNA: TGCAGCGTTGAAGATCTTGGCAGGGAAAAAAATACGCAGTATTTT; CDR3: CSVEDLGREKNTQYF
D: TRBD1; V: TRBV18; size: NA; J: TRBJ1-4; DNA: TGTGTCAGCTCATCTCGGACAGGGGGCGCGGCAACTAATGAAAAACTGTTTTTT; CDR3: CVSSSRTGGAATNEKLFF
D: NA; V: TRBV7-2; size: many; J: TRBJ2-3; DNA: TGTGCCAGCAGCTTAGCAGGGCTAGGCGAACGAGATACGCAGTATTTT; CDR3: CASSLAGLGERDTQYF
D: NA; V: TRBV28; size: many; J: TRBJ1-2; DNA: TGTGCCAGCAGTCCAGCTTTGGGCGGCTACACCTTC; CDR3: CASSPALGGYTF
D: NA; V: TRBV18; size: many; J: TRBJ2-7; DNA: TGTGCCAGCTCACCTTGGAGGACTACGGGCCACGAGCAGTACTTC; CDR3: CASSPWRTTGHEQYF
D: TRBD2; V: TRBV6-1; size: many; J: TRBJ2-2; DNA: TGTGCCAGCAGTGAGACTAGCGGGAGGGCCGACACCGGGGAGCTGTTTTTT; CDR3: CASSETSGRADTGELFF
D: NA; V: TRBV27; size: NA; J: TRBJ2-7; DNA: TGTGCCAGCAGTTTAAGGGGGGGCGCTTTTGGTTACGAGCAGTACTTC; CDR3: CASSLRGGAFGYEQYF
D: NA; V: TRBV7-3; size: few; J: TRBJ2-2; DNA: TGTGCCAGCAGCTTAAGGGGAGATGGCACCGGGGAGCTGTTTTTT; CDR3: CASSLRGDGTGELFF
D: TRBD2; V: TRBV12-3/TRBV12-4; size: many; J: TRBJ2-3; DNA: TGTGCCAGCAGGACTAGCGGCACAGATACGCAGTATTTT; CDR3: CASRTSGTDTQYF
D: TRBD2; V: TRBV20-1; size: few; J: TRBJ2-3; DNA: TGCAGTGCTAGAGTACCGGGACTACGATTTAGAGATACGCAGTATTTT; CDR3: CSARVPGLRFRDTQYF
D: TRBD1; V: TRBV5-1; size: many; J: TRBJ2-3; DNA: TGCGCCAGCAGCTTGGCCGGGACAGGGTCATCAGATACGCAGTATTTT; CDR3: CASSLAGTGSSDTQYF
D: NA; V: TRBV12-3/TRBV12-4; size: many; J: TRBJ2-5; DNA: TGTGCCAGCAGCCCCGTCGAGGGGTTCCAAGAGACCCAGTACTTC; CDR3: CASSPVEGFQETQYF
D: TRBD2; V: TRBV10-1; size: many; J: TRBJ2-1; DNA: TGCGCCAGCAACATAGCGGGAGTCGTCAATGAGCAGTTCTTC; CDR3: CASNIAGVVNEQFF
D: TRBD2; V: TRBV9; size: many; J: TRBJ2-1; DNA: TGTGCCAGCAGCGTAGGCCCGACTAGCGGGAGAAATGAGCAGTTCTTC; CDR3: CASSVGPTSGRNEQFF
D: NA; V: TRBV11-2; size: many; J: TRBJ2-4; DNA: TGTGCCAGCAGCTTAGGCACAATGGGAGACATTCAGTACTTC; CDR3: CASSLGTMGDIQYF
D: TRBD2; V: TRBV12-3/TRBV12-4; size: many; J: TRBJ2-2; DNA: TGTGCCAGCAGTTTAAGTCTAGCGGGCACCGGGGAGCTGTTTTTT; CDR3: CASSLSLAGTGELFF
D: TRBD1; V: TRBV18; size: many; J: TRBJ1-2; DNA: TGTGCCAGCTCACCGGGACAGGGGTCTGGCTACACCTTC; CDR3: CASSPGQGSGYTF
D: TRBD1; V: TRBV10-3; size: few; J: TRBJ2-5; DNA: TGTGCCATCAGTGTGGGACAGGGGGAAGAGACCCAGTACTTC; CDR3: CAISVGQGEETQYF
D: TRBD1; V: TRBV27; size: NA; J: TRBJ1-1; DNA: TGTGCCAGCAGTTTAGGGGGGAGACAGGGTGGAACTGAAGCTTTCTTT; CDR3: CASSLGGRQGGTEAFF
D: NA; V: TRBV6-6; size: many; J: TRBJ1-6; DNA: TGTGCCAGCAGTTACTCGGGCGGAACGAATTCACCCCTCCACTTT; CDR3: CASSYSGGTNSPLHF
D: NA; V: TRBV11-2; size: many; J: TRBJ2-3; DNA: TGTGCCAGCAGCTTAGAGTCCAGGGCCGTAGATACGCAGTATTTT; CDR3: CASSLESRAVDTQYF
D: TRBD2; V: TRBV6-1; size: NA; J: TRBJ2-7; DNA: TGTGCCAGCAGCTTCGGGACTAGCGGAGGCTACGAGCAGTACTTC; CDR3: CASSFGTSGGYEQYF
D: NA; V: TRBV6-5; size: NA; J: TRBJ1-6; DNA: TGTGCCAGCAGTTACTCGGGCCCTGTTTCACCCCTCCACTTT; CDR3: CASSYSGPVSPLHF
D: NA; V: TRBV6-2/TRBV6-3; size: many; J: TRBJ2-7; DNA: TGTGCCAGCGGCAGGCGGGGCGGGATATACGAGCAGTACTTC; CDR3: CASGRRGGIYEQYF
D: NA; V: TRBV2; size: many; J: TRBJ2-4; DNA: TGTGCCAGCAGACTCGGGGCCAGCCTAGCCAAAAACATTCAGTACTTC; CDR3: CASRLGASLAKNIQYF
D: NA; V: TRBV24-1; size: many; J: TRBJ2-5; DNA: TGTGCCACCAGTGGCCAGGTCGGAGAGACCCAGTACTTC; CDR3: CATSGQVGETQYF
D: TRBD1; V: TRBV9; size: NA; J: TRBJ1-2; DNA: TGTGCCAGCAGCGCTGGGACAGGGCTGAGATATGGCTACACCTTC; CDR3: CASSAGTGLRYGYTF